The 11 T cell receptor beta chains reported below all come from one sample, sequenced in a study of shared clonotypes between healthy human individuals (dated by TCRdb to about 2020). Libraries came from the immunoSEQ multiplex PCR assay. In its TCRdb copy, this immuneACCESS table keeps in-frame sequences only and misses some clones. Where compared with another copy, unresolved V genes explain less than half of these, and the others have no known cause. For this sample there are a few million clones; around nine tenths appear just once. In total, the top ten clones hold over 0.12% of the sample. Input material: naive CD4+ T cells sorted from blood. The intended sense of this specimen's cell subset or site label: CD45RA+ positively selected. The receptor set was obtained from a man aged 18 to 29 in good health.

The V and J genes are TRBV7-9 and TRBJ2-5; 13 bases are shared with TRBD2. The V gene end was trimmed by 4 bases and the J gene end by 5 bases; junction bases not matched to a gene: 7. Germline-derived CDR1 and CDR2 are SEHNR and FQNEAQ (reference sequence). This CDR3 spans 16 amino acids. In nucleotides, the CDR3 is TGTGCCAGCAGCTCGGGGACTAGCGGGAACGCTGAGACCCAGTACTTC. Translation: CASSSGTSGNAETQYF.

The gene calls are TRBV5-6 and TRBJ2-7; no definite D call. From germline, CDR1 is SGHDT and CDR2 YYEEEE. V was cut by 0 bases and J by 3 bases, with 10 bases left in between. The CDR3 has 14 amino acids. This chain's CDR3 is CASSLGLGHYEQYF. CDR3 DNA sequence: TGTGCCAGCAGCTTGGGGCTGGGCCACTACGAGCAGTACTTC.

This clone has a single count. The J gene is TRBJ2-1, the V gene TRBV18; D ambiguous. V was trimmed by 3 bases and J by 3 bases, leaving 9 bases between them. In germline, CDR1 is KGHSH, CDR2 LQKENI. CDR3 size: 14 residues. The CDR3 DNA follows: TGTGCCAGCTCACCCTACGCAGGCTACAATGAGCAGTTCTTC. Translating it yields CASSPYAGYNEQFF. The full variable domain, completed using reference TRBV18 and TRBJ2-1, is NAGVMQNPRHLVRRRGQEARLRCSPMKGHSHVYWYRQLPEEGLKFMVYLQKENIIDESGMPKERFSAEFPKEGPSILRIQQVVRGDSAAYFCASSPYAGYNEQFFGPGTRLTVL.

The chain joins TRBV9 to TRBJ2-6; D perhaps matches TRBD2 (5 bases). Per the germline V gene, CDR1 is SGDLS and CDR2 is YYNGEE. The CDR3 contains 16 residues. The V end lost 3 bases, the J end lost 3 bases, and 13 bases lay between the germline ends. DNA of the CDR3: TGTGCCAGCAGCGGGATCGGGGTCCTTGGGGCCAACGTCCTGACTTTC. Translated: CASSGIGVLGANVLTF.

The V call is TRBV4-3, the J call TRBJ2-7; D is unresolved. This CDR3 region has 15 residues. CDR1 and CDR2 (germline): LGHNA, YSLEER. V lost 0 bases and J lost 3, with 12 bases in between. CDR3 nucleotide sequence: TGCGCCAGCAGCCAAGATGTGGATTTCCACTACGAGCAGTACTTC. Protein: CASSQDVDFHYEQYF.

This clone was picked up one time. This chain uses TRBV27 with TRBJ1-5; D is ambiguous. The CDR3 is 13 residues long. Trimming cost V 5 bases and J 6 bases, with 11 bases left between them. Per germline, CDR1 MNHEY and CDR2 SMNVEV (reference sequence). CDR3 sequence (DNA): TGTGCCAGCAGTATCTCAGGCGTTCAGCCCCAGCATTTT. Translated: CASSISGVQPQHF.

About this clone: The sample holds other DNA sequences that translate to the same CDR3. The chain uses TRBV5-6 and TRBJ1-1; D remains unclear. Per the germline V gene, CDR1 is SGHDT and CDR2 is YYEEEE. The V and J ends lost 1 base and 1 base respectively, with 8 bases between them. The length of the CDR3 is 14 residues. The DNA for the CDR3 is TGTGCCAGCAGCTTGATCGCCGGGAACACTGAAGCTTTCTTT. Protein: CASSLIAGNTEAFF.

This clone was seen a few times. The gene calls are TRBV7-9 and TRBJ1-5; D gene uncertain. Trimming removed 5 bases at V and 6 bases at J, with 8 bases between. Germline CDR1 SEHNR, CDR2 FQNEAQ (reference sequence). CDR3 size: 12 residues. The DNA for the CDR3 is TGTGCCAGCAGCCTGCCCTTTCAGCCCCAGCATTTT. It codes for CASSLPFQPQHF.

In regard to this clone: The sample holds other DNA sequences that translate to the same CDR3. This chain joins TRBV2 and TRBJ1-5; the match to TRBD1 covers 7 bases. Germline loops: CDR1 SNHLY, CDR2 FYNNEI. This CDR3 contains 15 residues. The trim removed 6 bases at V and 1 base at J, leaving 6 bases unmatched. The CDR3: CASRRDSPSNQPQHF. CDR3 bases: TGTGCCAGCAGGAGGGACAGTCCAAGCAATCAGCCCCAGCATTTT.

Notes on this clone: Its ends do not fully match the called genes, so a read error is possible. V and J are TRBV7-7 and TRBJ1-3; D not resolved. This CDR3 comprises 13 residues. CDR1 SSHAT and CDR2 FNYEAQ come from the germline V gene (reference sequence). CDR3 protein: CASSSGSGNTIYF. CDR3 DNA sequence: TGTGCTAGCAGCTCGGGGTCTGGAAACACCATATATTTT. Full variable domain (rest looked up from reference TRBV7-7 and TRBJ1-3): GAGVSQSPRYKVTKRGQDVTLRCDPISSHATLYWYQQALGQGPEFLTYFNYEAQPDKSGLPSDRFSAERPEGSISTLTIQRTEQRDSAMYRCASSSGSGNTIYFGEGSWLTVV.

This chain joins TRBV2 and TRBJ2-2; 8 bases align to TRBD1. With 11 bases clipped from V and 4 bases from J, the junction kept 6 bases outside the gene matches. CDR1 and CDR2 from the germline V gene are SNHLY and FYNNEI. The CDR3 is 13 amino acids. DNA for the CDR3: TGTGCCGGGACAGGACTCCCCACCGGGGAGCTGTTTTTT. Encoded protein: CAGTGLPTGELFF.